The 28 T cell receptor beta chains below were found in one sample sequenced in a study of a mutant IDH1 vaccine in newly diagnosed glioma. For these receptors, no antigen is known. The time point denotes: week 5, during vaccination. Topical imiquimod was applied with each vaccine dose, which held 300 ug of mutant IDH1 20-mer peptide. Clones were sequenced by immunoSEQ multiplex PCR, and TCRdb holds only the in-frame ones, with some missing. The table lists over 45,000 clones, about 86% of them singletons, with around 7% in the top ten. This sample comprised PBMCs, obtained from a glioma patient whose treatment included an IDH1 peptide vaccine. The receptors come from a woman aged 50 to 65 with glioma.

The chain combines TRBV19 with TRBJ2-5, with D unclear. Germline V CDR1 and CDR2: LNHDA, SQIVND (reference sequence). Trimming pared 6 bases from V and 2 bases from J, leaving 13 bases between. The CDR3 has 14 amino acids. The CDR3 is CASSRNGRQETQYF. For the CDR3, the DNA is TGTGCCAGTAGCCGGAACGGGCGGCAAGAGACCCAGTACTTC.

This chain uses TRBV29-1 with TRBJ2-2; D is possibly TRBD1 or TRBD2 (5 bases each). CDR3 length equals 12 residues. Deletions cut 6 bases from V and 5 bases from J, with 10 bases between. Germline V gene sequence: CDR1 SQVTM, CDR2 ANQGSEA. CDR3 coding DNA: TGCAGCGTGAGGGGACCAACCGGGGAGCTGTTTTTT. It is translated as CSVRGPTGELFF.

V and J are TRBV4-3 and TRBJ1-4; D unresolved. Germline V gene lookup returns CDR1 LGHNA and CDR2 YSLEER. V was clipped by 4 bases and J by 0 bases, with 9 bases between them. The CDR3 contains 15 residues. The CDR3 nucleotides are TGCGCCAGCAGCCCCTCCGGTGCAACTAATGAAAAACTGTTTTTT. Residues: CASSPSGATNEKLFF.

The chain links TRBV2 to TRBJ2-7, with D hard to call. Trimming shortened V by 5 bases and J by 3 bases, and 2 bases separated the two germline ends. Germline V lookup: CDR1 SNHLY, CDR2 FYNNEI. CDR3 length: 10 residues. The CDR3 DNA sequence: TGTGCCAGCAGTAACTACGAGCAGTACTTC. Translated, it gives CASSNYEQYF.

The chain joins TRBV19 to TRBJ2-4; TRBD2 is a possible D gene (7 bases). The CDR3 runs to 14 residues. V lost 3 bases, J lost 10 bases, and 16 bases lay in between. Per germline, CDR1 LNHDA and CDR2 SQIVND (reference sequence). The CDR3 sequence is CASSISWGGGIQYF. The CDR3 coding sequence is TGTGCCAGTAGTATCTCCTGGGGAGGGGGGATTCAGTACTTC.

The chain is built from TRBV27 and TRBJ2-6; D perhaps matches TRBD1 (6 bases). Per the germline V gene, CDR1 is MNHEY and CDR2 is SMNVEV (reference sequence). This CDR3 comprises 16 residues. Trimming stripped 5 bases from V and 4 bases from J, with 15 bases between. CDR3 sequence: CASSTLTGSGANVLTF. CDR3 bases: TGTGCCAGCAGTACCCTAACAGGGTCGGGGGCCAACGTCCTGACTTTC.

The chain employs TRBV5-6 and TRBJ2-6; D remains unclear. The germline V gene encodes CDR1 SGHDT and CDR2 YYEEEE. V dropped 0 bases and J dropped 1 base, with 5 bases sitting between them. The CDR3 extends over 15 amino acids. The CDR3 spells CASSLEVSGANVLTF. In nucleotides, the CDR3 is TGTGCCAGCAGCTTGGAGGTATCTGGGGCCAACGTCCTGACTTTC.

This clone was recorded once. The rearrangement joins TRBV7-3 to TRBJ2-3; 9 nucleotides match TRBD2. Germline loops: CDR1 SGHTA, CDR2 FQGTGA. This CDR3 comprises 15 residues. V shed 5 bases, J shed 2 bases, and the junction held 5 bases outside the gene matches. In DNA form, the CDR3 reads TGTGCCAGCAGCCCTCGACTAGCGGCCACAGATACGCAGTATTTT. Translated, it gives CASSPRLAATDTQYF. The full variable domain, with the rest looked up from reference TRBV7-3 and TRBJ2-3, is GAGVSQTPSNKVTEKGKYVELRCDPISGHTALYWYRQSLGQGPEFLIYFQGTGAADDSGLPNDRFFAVRPEGSVSTLKIQRTERGDSAVYLCASSPRLAATDTQYFGPGTRLTVL.

The V and J genes are TRBV7-9 and TRBJ1-6; D not resolved. Trimming pared 0 bases from V and 5 bases from J, leaving 5 bases between. The CDR3 spans 14 residues. Germline assignment: CDR1 SEHNR and CDR2 FQNEAQ (reference sequence). For the CDR3, the DNA is TGTGCCAGCAGCTTAGCCAGAGATAATTCACCCCTCCACTTT. This encodes CASSLARDNSPLHF.

The chain couples TRBV5-1 to TRBJ1-5; 7 bases match TRBD1. The V segment lost 0 bases and the J segment 1 base; nucleotides outside the gene matches: 1. CDR1 SGHRS and CDR2 YFSETQ come from the germline V gene. This CDR3 comprises 15 residues. CDR3 nucleotide sequence: TGCGCCAGCAGCTTGGAGGGGGCGAGCAATCAGCCCCAGCATTTT. Translated: CASSLEGASNQPQHF. The variable domain in full, with the rest retrieved from reference TRBV5-1 and TRBJ1-5, is KAGVTQTPRYLIKTRGQQVTLSCSPISGHRSVSWYQQTPGQGLQFLFEYFSETQRNKGNFPGRFSGRQFSNSRSEMNVSTLELGDSALYLCASSLEGASNQPQHFGDGTRLSIL.

This chain uses TRBV5-4 with TRBJ1-1; TRBD1 matches at 12 bases. V gave up 4 bases and J gave up 4 bases; unmatched junction bases: 11. The CDR3 is 17 amino acids. Germline V lookup: CDR1 SGHNT, CDR2 YYREEE (reference sequence). The CDR3 region has the DNA TGTGCCAGCAGCCGTTCGGGACAGGGGGCTAGGGGCACTGAAGCTTTCTTT. This gives the protein CASSRSGQGARGTEAFF. The full variable domain, with the rest looked up from reference TRBV5-4 and TRBJ1-1, is ETGVTQSPTHLIKTRGQQVTLRCSSQSGHNTVSWYQQALGQGPQFIFQYYREEENGRGNFPPRFSGLQFPNYSSELNVNALELDDSALYLCASSRSGQGARGTEAFFGQGTRLTVV.

V and J are TRBV27 and TRBJ1-1; a possible D gene is TRBD1 (6 bases). Trimming removed 0 bases at V and 7 bases at J, with 15 bases between. The germline CDR1 and CDR2 sequences are MNHEY and SMNVEV (reference sequence). The CDR3 sequence is 15 residues long. In nucleotides, the CDR3 is TGTGCCAGCAGTTTATCGGGGGACAATTTCAATGAAGCTTTCTTT. Its translation is CASSLSGDNFNEAFF.

The chain combines TRBV4-2 with TRBJ2-3, with D possibly being TRBD2 (5 bases). Trimming left V 3 bases short and J 6 bases short, with 10 bases between. CDR3 length: 13 amino acids. From germline, CDR1 is LGHNA and CDR2 YNFKEQ. CDR3 amino acids: CASSQDRGDTQYF. CDR3 bases: TGTGCCAGCAGCCAGGATCGGGGTGATACGCAGTATTTT.

The J gene is TRBJ2-2, the V gene TRBV11-2, with D unresolved. The V gene's germline CDR1 is SGHAT and CDR2 FQNNGV. Trimming stripped 6 bases from V and 1 base from J, with 12 bases between. CDR3 length: 15 residues. CDR3 sequence: CASRSPGRNTGELFF. CDR3 in DNA: TGTGCCAGCAGGAGCCCGGGCAGGAACACCGGGGAGCTGTTTTTT.

A single count supports this clone. The rearrangement joins TRBV5-1 to TRBJ1-2; D is unclear. Germline-derived CDR1 and CDR2 are SGHRS and YFSETQ. Trimming shortened V by 2 bases and J by 0 bases, and 17 bases separated the two germline ends. This CDR3 is built from 17 residues. Written as DNA, the CDR3 is TGCGCCAGCAGCTTCGGGTTCCGGACTGAAGCTAACTATGGCTACACCTTC. Its protein is CASSFGFRTEANYGYTF.

The chain links TRBV6-5 to TRBJ1-1, with D hard to call. Trimming took 5 bases from V and 2 from J, leaving 12 bases between them. This CDR3 is 14 amino acids long. Germline V lookup: CDR1 MNHEY, CDR2 SVGAGI. The CDR3 region is CASSPTRRNTEAFF. DNA of the CDR3: TGTGCCAGCAGTCCGACACGGAGAAACACTGAAGCTTTCTTT.

This chain links TRBV5-1 with TRBJ2-1; D is uncertain. CDR1 is SGHRS and CDR2 is YFSETQ in the germline V gene. The CDR3 loop spans 15 amino acids. Between the trimmed V and J ends, which lost 4 bases and 3 bases, there was a span of 14 bases. CDR3 nucleotide sequence: TGCGCCAGCAGCAAAGACCCGACGGGCTACAATGAGCAGTTCTTC. It is translated as CASSKDPTGYNEQFF.

The V call is TRBV9, the J call TRBJ2-7; no reliable D call. V gave up 4 bases and J gave up 1 base, with 15 bases separating them. The CDR3 totals 15 residues. Germline V lookup: CDR1 SGDLS, CDR2 YYNGEE. The CDR3 loop reads CASSRTDIRSYEQYF. The CDR3 DNA reads TGTGCCAGCAGCCGGACCGATATACGATCCTACGAGCAGTACTTC.

The V gene is TRBV5-6, the J gene TRBJ1-1; D gene unclear. The CDR3 consists of 15 residues. V lost 4 bases, J lost 4 bases, and 17 bases lay in between. Looked up from germline, CDR1 is SGHDT and CDR2 is YYEEEE. The CDR3 DNA reads TGTGCCAGCAGCACTGGCAGCCGCTTAGGCACTGAAGCTTTCTTT. Its translation: CASSTGSRLGTEAFF. The variable domain in full, completed from reference TRBV5-6 and TRBJ1-1, reads DAGVTQSPTHLIKTRGQQVTLRCSPKSGHDTVSWYQQALGQGPQFIFQYYEEEERQRGNFPDRFSGHQFPNYSSELNVNALLLGDSALYLCASSTGSRLGTEAFFGQGTRLTVV.

The chain employs TRBV9 and TRBJ2-5; the D gene is possibly TRBD1 (6 bases). Germline V lookup: CDR1 SGDLS, CDR2 YYNGEE. Trimming removed 0 bases at V and 2 bases at J, with 11 bases between. This CDR3 is built from 15 residues. The CDR3 is CASSVGGRLQETQYF. CDR3 bases: TGTGCCAGCAGCGTAGGGGGGCGGTTACAAGAGACCCAGTACTTC. The entire variable domain, with the rest obtained from reference TRBV9 and TRBJ2-5, is as follows: DSGVTQTPKHLITATGQRVTLRCSPRSGDLSVYWYQQSLDQGLQFLIQYYNGEERAKGNILERFSAQQFPDLHSELNLSSLELGDSALYFCASSVGGRLQETQYFGPGTRLLVL.

This chain connects TRBV30 to TRBJ1-2; 7 bases map to TRBD1. The CDR3 extends over 14 amino acids. V lost 3 bases to trimming and J lost 7 bases; unmatched junction nucleotides: 11. Per germline, CDR1 GTSNPN and CDR2 SVGIG (reference sequence). The CDR3 is CAWRVQGGILGYTF. The CDR3 DNA follows: TGTGCCTGGAGGGTTCAGGGGGGGATACTTGGCTACACCTTC.

The chain has TRBV14 and TRBJ2-3; possibly TRBD1 or TRBD2 for D (5 bases each). Germline-derived CDR1 and CDR2 are SGHDN and FVKESK. The CDR3 contains 14 residues. Trimming removed 8 bases from V and 8 bases from J, with 20 bases in between. DNA for the CDR3: TGTGCCAGCCAGGGACGCCATCTTTCAAGTACGCAGTATTTT. Translated: CASQGRHLSSTQYF.

V usage is TRBV30 and J usage is TRBJ1-2, with D unresolved. From germline, CDR1 is GTSNPN and CDR2 SVGIG (reference sequence). Trimming removed 1 base from V and 10 bases from J, with 13 bases in between. The CDR3 is 12 amino acids. CDR3 sequence (DNA): TGTGCCTGGAGTGGAGGTAGTTCCATCTACACCTTC. Translating it yields CAWSGGSSIYTF. Filled out from reference TRBV30 and TRBJ1-2, the complete variable domain reads SQTIHQWPATLVQPVGSPLSLECTVEGTSNPNLYWYRQAAGRGLQLLFYSVGIGQISSEVPQNLSASRPQDRQFILSSKKLLLSDSGFYLCAWSGGSSIYTFGSGTRLTVV.

V gene TRBV27 combines with J gene TRBJ1-1; D call uncertain. Trimming removed 1 base from V and 1 base from J, with 7 bases in between. This CDR3 is 14 amino acids long. Germline V lookup: CDR1 MNHEY, CDR2 SMNVEV (reference sequence). The CDR3 sequence: CASSLYAANTEAFF. For the CDR3, the DNA is TGTGCCAGCAGTTTATACGCAGCGAACACTGAAGCTTTCTTT.

This chain joins TRBV9 and TRBJ2-3, with D possibly being TRBD2 (6 bases). Trimming pared 5 bases from V and 0 bases from J, leaving 16 bases between. CDR1 is SGDLS, CDR2 YYNGEE, per germline. The CDR3 runs to 16 residues. The CDR3 sequence: CASSHRERSSTDTQYF. CDR3 coding DNA: TGTGCCAGCAGTCATCGGGAGCGATCTAGCACAGATACGCAGTATTTT.

V gene TRBV13 combines with J gene TRBJ2-7, with a weak D call TRBD1 (5 bases). The germline V and J ends were trimmed by 5 bases and 3 bases, with 11 bases remaining between them. This CDR3 is built from 13 residues. CDR1 PRHDT and CDR2 FYEKMQ come from the germline V gene (reference sequence). The chain's CDR3 is CASSPGLFYEQYF. As DNA, the CDR3 is TGTGCCAGCAGCCCAGGGCTCTTCTACGAGCAGTACTTC.

V gene TRBV28 combines with J gene TRBJ2-7; TRBD1 might be the D (5 bases). The CDR3 has 13 amino acids. Per the germline V gene, CDR1 is MDHEN and CDR2 is SYDVKM. V was shortened by 4 bases and J by 1 base, with 8 bases between the two germline ends. The CDR3: CASSYGASYEQYF. CDR3 in DNA: TGTGCCAGCAGTTATGGGGCATCCTACGAGCAGTACTTC.

The chain recombines TRBV11-2 with TRBJ1-5; D not resolved. This CDR3 contains 12 residues. Trimming removed 3 bases from V and 5 bases from J, with 5 bases in between. The germline CDR1 and CDR2 sequences are SGHAT and FQNNGV. The CDR3 DNA is TGTGCCAGCAGCTTGATCGATCAGCCCCAGCATTTT. Its protein is CASSLIDQPQHF. The full variable domain, with the rest looked up from reference TRBV11-2 and TRBJ1-5, is EAGVAQSPRYKIIEKRQSVAFWCNPISGHATLYWYQQILGQGPKLLIQFQNNGVVDDSQLPKDRFSAERLKGVDSTLKIQPAKLEDSAVYLCASSLIDQPQHFGDGTRLSIL.